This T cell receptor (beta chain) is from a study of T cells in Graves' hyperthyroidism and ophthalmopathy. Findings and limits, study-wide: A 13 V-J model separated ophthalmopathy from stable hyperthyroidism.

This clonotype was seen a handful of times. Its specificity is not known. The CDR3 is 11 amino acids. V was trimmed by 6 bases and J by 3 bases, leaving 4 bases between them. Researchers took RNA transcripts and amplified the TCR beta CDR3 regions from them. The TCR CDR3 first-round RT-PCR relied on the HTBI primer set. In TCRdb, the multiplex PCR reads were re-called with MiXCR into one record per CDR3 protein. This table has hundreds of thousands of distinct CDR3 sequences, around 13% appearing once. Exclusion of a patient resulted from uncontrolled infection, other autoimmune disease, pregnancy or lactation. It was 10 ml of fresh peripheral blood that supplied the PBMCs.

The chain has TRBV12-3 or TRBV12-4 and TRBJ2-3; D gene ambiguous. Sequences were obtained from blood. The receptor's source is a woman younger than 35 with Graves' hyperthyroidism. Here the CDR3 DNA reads TGTGCCAGCAGGGAGACAGATACGCAGTATTTT. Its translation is CASRETDTQYF.